What follows are 23 T cell receptor beta chains derived from one specimen sequenced in a study of identical twins. TCRdb reprocessed the 5' RACE reads via MiXCR and lists one record per CDR3 protein. The repertoire holds 200,000 to 250,000 distinct CDR3 sequences, with approximately 7% as singletons. Another study also made use of these data, one on yellow fever vaccine responses in identical twins.

Sequences were obtained from memory (CD45RO+) T cells sorted from blood. These receptors were obtained from a woman younger than 35 in good health.

The CDR3 coding sequence is TGTGCCAGCAGCCCGGGCCTGCGCGAGCAGTACTTC. Its protein is CASSPGLREQYF. The chain joins TRBV28 to TRBJ2-7, with D unresolved. The CDR3 consists of 12 residues. The germline gives CDR1 MDHEN, CDR2 SYDVKM. Trimming removed 6 bases at V and 6 bases at J, with 12 bases between.

The table lists this clonotype with a few counts. The chain employs TRBV4-1 and TRBJ2-5; D gene unclear. This CDR3 is built from 14 residues. Trimming left V 0 bases short and J 4 bases short, with 9 bases between. From germline, CDR1 is MGHRA and CDR2 YSYEKL. The CDR3 region is CASSQDARRETQYF. CDR3 in DNA: TGCGCCAGCAGCCAAGATGCACGGAGAGAGACCCAGTACTTC.

This clonotype was counted between two and nine times. The CDR3 reads CASRGWRSQAYEQYF. The CDR3 nucleotides read TGTGCCAGCAGAGGGTGGCGGAGTCAGGCCTACGAGCAGTACTTC. The rearrangement joins TRBV27 to TRBJ2-7; no clear D. The CDR3 is 15 amino acids. Germline assignment: CDR1 MNHEY and CDR2 SMNVEV (reference sequence). V was trimmed by 6 bases and J by 2 bases, leaving 17 bases between them.

This clonotype was counted between two and nine times. The V call is TRBV6-5, the J call TRBJ1-1; unclear D gene. CDR1 and CDR2 from the germline V gene are MNHEY and SVGAGI. V shed 4 bases and J shed 4 bases, with 10 bases lying between them. The CDR3 sequence is 13 residues long. The CDR3 reads CASSLQASTEAFF. DNA of the CDR3: TGTGCCAGCAGTTTGCAGGCGAGCACTGAAGCTTTCTTT.

V gene TRBV20-1 combines with J gene TRBJ2-4; the D gene could be TRBD1 or TRBD2 (6 bases each). Germline V lookup: CDR1 DFQATT, CDR2 SNEGSKA (reference sequence). The CDR3 consists of 15 residues. Trimming pared 2 bases from V and 7 bases from J, leaving 18 bases between. The CDR3 loop is CSARRARGAGNIQYF. In DNA, the CDR3 is TGCAGTGCTAGAAGGGCAAGGGGGGCTGGTAACATTCAGTACTTC.

This clonotype was found a few times. The chain is built from TRBV5-5 and TRBJ2-5; 7 nucleotides line up with TRBD2. The length of the CDR3 is 16 residues. V was clipped by 0 bases and J by 2 bases; unmatched bases: 7. Germline lookup yields CDR1 SGHKS and CDR2 YYEKEE (reference sequence). DNA of the CDR3: TGTGCCAGCAGCTTGGTTACGGGGGGACTACAAGAGACCCAGTACTTC. Translated: CASSLVTGGLQETQYF.

This clonotype was recorded a few times. The CDR3 DNA is TGTGCCACCAGTGGGCCCCCCACAGATACGCAGTATTTT. It translates to CATSGPPTDTQYF. The chain combines TRBV24-1 with TRBJ2-3, with D unclear. The germline V gene has CDR1 KGHDR and CDR2 SFDVKD. V shed 5 bases and J shed 2 bases, with 7 bases lying between them. CDR3 length: 13 amino acids.

Only a few counts were recorded for this clonotype. V is TRBV27 and J is TRBJ2-7, with a possible D match to TRBD2 (6 bases). The V end lost 6 bases, the J end lost 5 bases, and 17 bases lay between the germline ends. This CDR3 is 14 amino acids long. The germline V gene encodes CDR1 MNHEY and CDR2 SMNVEV (reference sequence). CDR3 sequence reads: CASSRSGRVHEQYF. The CDR3 nucleotides are TGTGCCAGCAGCCGTAGCGGTAGAGTACACGAGCAGTACTTC.

The table lists this clonotype with a few counts. This chain connects TRBV20-1 to TRBJ2-2, with 8 positions matching TRBD1. This CDR3 is 12 amino acids long. From germline, CDR1 is DFQATT and CDR2 SNEGSKA (reference sequence). V lost 5 bases and J lost 4; bases outside the gene matches: 0. The CDR3 DNA sequence: TGCAGTGCTGGACAGGGCACCGGGGAGCTGTTTTTT. Its protein product is CSAGQGTGELFF.

The V and J genes are TRBV7-6 and TRBJ1-2, with D perhaps matching TRBD1 (6 bases). The CDR3 spans 17 residues. CDR1 is SGHVS, CDR2 FNYEAQ, per germline. The V gene lost 5 bases and the J gene lost 7 bases, with 26 bases spanning the gap. In DNA form, the CDR3 reads TGTGCCAGCAGCCTCGAGGGACATAGTGGCTCAATGGGTGGCTACACCTTC. Translated, it gives CASSLEGHSGSMGGYTF.

This clonotype was observed a few times. The rearrangement joins TRBV5-1 to TRBJ2-7; 7 nucleotides agree with TRBD1. The germline V gene has CDR1 SGHRS and CDR2 YFSETQ. This CDR3 region has 14 residues. The junction had 9 bases not matched to a gene; V was cut back by 4 bases and J by 5 bases. CDR3 in amino acids: CASSPPGQYDEQYF. As DNA, the CDR3 is TGCGCCAGCAGCCCGCCGGGACAGTACGACGAGCAGTACTTC. The whole variable domain, remainder taken from reference TRBV5-1 and TRBJ2-7, is KAGVTQTPRYLIKTRGQQVTLSCSPISGHRSVSWYQQTPGQGLQFLFEYFSETQRNKGNFPGRFSGRQFSNSRSEMNVSTLELGDSALYLCASSPPGQYDEQYFGPGTRLTVT.

This clonotype was found a few times. This chain uses TRBV27 with TRBJ2-7; D possibly corresponds to TRBD2 (6 bases). There are 15 residues in the CDR3. Trimming cost V 2 bases and J 1 base, with 12 bases left between them. In germline, CDR1 is MNHEY, CDR2 SMNVEV (reference sequence). CDR3 DNA sequence: TGTGCCAGCAGTTTACTAGCGAGGGGTTCCTACGAGCAGTACTTC. Its protein product is CASSLLARGSYEQYF.

This clonotype turned up a few times. This sequence joins TRBV3-1 and TRBJ2-1; the match to TRBD2 covers 9 bases. Germline CDR1 is LGHDT and CDR2 is YNNKEL (reference sequence). The CDR3 totals 14 residues. The ends lost 5 bases at V and 7 bases at J; junction bases unmatched: 6. The CDR3 loop is CASSAPRGGNEQFF. Written as DNA, the CDR3 is TGTGCCAGCAGCGCTCCGCGGGGGGGGAATGAGCAGTTCTTC.

This sequence joins TRBV3-1 and TRBJ2-1; TRBD2 agrees at 10 bases. Germline-derived CDR1 and CDR2 are LGHDT and YNNKEL (reference sequence). The CDR3 contains 15 residues. With V trimmed by 1 base and J by 10 bases, 7 bases remained unmatched. The chain's CDR3 is CASSQGGGLASEQFF. CDR3 nucleotide sequence: TGTGCCAGCAGCCAAGGAGGGGGACTAGCGAGCGAGCAGTTCTTC.

This clonotype was counted only a few times. This sequence joins TRBV4-1 and TRBJ2-1, with 11 bases lining up with TRBD2. From germline, CDR1 is MGHRA and CDR2 YSYEKL. This CDR3 is built from 16 residues. V shed 4 bases, J shed 6 bases, and the junction held 8 bases outside the gene matches. This chain's CDR3 is CASSPRYSGRANEQFF. CDR3 bases: TGCGCCAGCAGCCCCCGATATAGCGGGAGGGCCAATGAGCAGTTCTTC.

The rearrangement links TRBV5-1 to TRBJ2-3, with TRBD2 matching over 8 bases. The CDR3 has 16 residues. Germline V gives CDR1 SGHRS, CDR2 YFSETQ. V shed 3 bases and J 7 bases; nucleotides not matched to a gene: 13. The CDR3 is CASSSASRGGFYTQYF. The CDR3 nucleotides read TGCGCCAGCAGCTCCGCTTCTCGCGGGGGGTTTTATACGCAGTATTTT. Using reference TRBV5-1 and TRBJ2-3 for the parts outside the CDR3, the full variable domain is KAGVTQTPRYLIKTRGQQVTLSCSPISGHRSVSWYQQTPGQGLQFLFEYFSETQRNKGNFPGRFSGRQFSNSRSEMNVSTLELGDSALYLCASSSASRGGFYTQYFGPGTRLTVL.

The gene calls are TRBV6-4 and TRBJ2-3; possibly TRBD1 for D (6 bases). The germline gives CDR1 MRHNA, CDR2 SNTAGT. V was shortened by 4 bases and J by 3 bases, with 11 bases between the two germline ends. CDR3 length equals 14 residues. The CDR3 spells CASSAGESTDTQYF. CDR3 sequence (DNA): TGTGCCAGCAGTGCAGGGGAGAGTACAGATACGCAGTATTTT.

The chain has TRBV10-3 and TRBJ2-2; D could derive from TRBD1 or TRBD2 (5 bases each). Germline V lookup: CDR1 ENHRY, CDR2 SYGVKD. This CDR3 is built from 15 residues. The V and J ends lost 4 bases and 5 bases respectively, with 14 bases between them. CDR3 bases: TGTGCCATCAGTGGGGACGGCCCGACTACCGGGGAGCTGTTTTTT. Protein sequence: CAISGDGPTTGELFF.

This clonotype was seen repeatedly, ten times or more. The V gene is TRBV5-1, the J gene TRBJ2-1; TRBD2 aligns across 12 bases. V was pared by 4 bases and J by 5 bases, with 4 bases of the junction left unmatched. CDR1 is SGHRS and CDR2 is YFSETQ in the germline V gene. The CDR3 runs to 15 residues. The CDR3 sequence is CASSLRTSGDNEQFF. The DNA of the CDR3 is TGCGCCAGCAGCCTCAGGACTAGCGGGGACAATGAGCAGTTCTTC.

At least ten counts were recorded for this clonotype. V usage is TRBV12-3 or TRBV12-4 and J usage is TRBJ1-1; D uncertain. The germline V and J ends were trimmed by 6 bases and 11 bases, with 13 bases remaining between them. The CDR3 loop spans 11 amino acids. CDR3 protein: CASSFRRRAFF. The CDR3 DNA reads as TGTGCCAGCAGCTTTCGTCGGAGGGCTTTCTTT.

This clonotype was seen a handful of times. This CDR3 is CASTPRISQYNEQFF. The DNA for the CDR3 is TGCGCCAGCACCCCCCGCATTAGCCAATACAATGAGCAGTTCTTC. The chain links TRBV5-1 to TRBJ2-1; D not resolved. Per germline, CDR1 SGHRS and CDR2 YFSETQ. V was shortened by 6 bases and J by 4 bases, with 17 bases between the two germline ends. This CDR3 is built from 15 residues.

At least ten counts were recorded for this clonotype. This chain connects TRBV20-1 to TRBJ1-1; no definite D call. CDR3 length: 14 residues. V was cut by 3 bases and J by 3 bases, with 14 bases left in between. Germline lookup yields CDR1 DFQATT and CDR2 SNEGSKA (reference sequence). The CDR3 region has the DNA TGCAGTGCTAGTCTCTACGCCTCTCACACTGAAGCTTTCTTT. Protein sequence: CSASLYASHTEAFF.

The chain uses TRBV6-2 or TRBV6-3 and TRBJ2-2; D is possibly TRBD2 (5 bases). Per germline, CDR1 MNHEY and CDR2 SVGEGT. The CDR3 runs 16 residues. V shed 2 bases and J shed 2 bases, with 12 bases lying between them. Written as DNA, the CDR3 is TGTGCCAGCAGTTACGAGGCACTAGTAAACACCGGGGAGCTGTTTTTT. Translating it yields CASSYEALVNTGELFF.